The 6 T cell receptor beta chains below were found in one sample sequenced in a study of cytomegalovirus exposure and HLA in healthy donors. The PCR had 60 Vbeta and 13 Jbeta primers. Profiled with immunoSEQ multiplex PCR; TCRdb holds only in-frame clones, not every one. The table shows under 200,000 clones, with 70% to 80% occurring only once. The sample was PBMCs. These receptor sequences come from a middle-aged man in good health and CMV-seronegative.

The chain has TRBV18 and TRBJ1-3, with a possible D match to TRBD1 (6 bases). Trimming removed 3 bases from V and 2 bases from J, with 8 bases in between. The CDR3 totals 14 residues. Germline V gene sequence: CDR1 KGHSH, CDR2 LQKENI. In nucleotides, the CDR3 is TGTGCCAGCTCACCCGGGACAACTGGAAACACCATATATTTT. Its protein product is CASSPGTTGNTIYF. Complete variable domain (other parts from reference TRBV18 and TRBJ1-3): NAGVMQNPRHLVRRRGQEARLRCSPMKGHSHVYWYRQLPEEGLKFMVYLQKENIIDESGMPKERFSAEFPKEGPSILRIQQVVRGDSAAYFCASSPGTTGNTIYFGEGSWLTVV.

In DNA form, the CDR3 reads TGTGCCAGCAGCTTAGGACAGCAAGAGACCCAGTACTTC. This codes for CASSLGQQETQYF. The rearrangement uses TRBV11-3 and TRBJ2-5; D may be TRBD1 (5 bases). Germline V CDR1 and CDR2: SGHNT, YENEEA. This CDR3 is 13 amino acids long. Trimming stripped 1 base from V and 2 bases from J, with 5 bases between. Full variable domain (outside the CDR3, taken from reference TRBV11-3 and TRBJ2-5): EAGVVQSPRYKIIEKKQPVAFWCNPISGHNTLYWYLQNLGQGPELLIRYENEEAVDDSQLPKDRFSAERLKGVDSTLKIQPAELGDSAVYLCASSLGQQETQYFGPGTRLLVL.

The CDR3 loop reads CASSPYGSNTGELFF. The CDR3 nucleotides read TGTGCCAGCAGTCCCTACGGGAGTAACACCGGGGAGCTGTTTTTT. V usage is TRBV2 and J usage is TRBJ2-2, with a weak D call TRBD2 (6 bases). Germline CDR1 is SNHLY and CDR2 is FYNNEI. V lost 5 bases and J 2 bases, leaving 12 bases between the germline ends. This CDR3 comprises 15 residues.

V usage is TRBV5-1 and J usage is TRBJ2-3, with D possibly matching TRBD2 (5 bases). Germline V gene lookup returns CDR1 SGHRS and CDR2 YFSETQ. Trimming pared 0 bases from V and 4 bases from J, leaving 12 bases between. The CDR3 has 15 amino acids. The CDR3 DNA sequence: TGCGCCAGCAGCTTGGTTCTTAGCGAGGCAGATACGCAGTATTTT. Protein sequence: CASSLVLSEADTQYF.

The chain uses TRBV7-3 and TRBJ2-3, with 10 bases identical to TRBD2. This CDR3 is 17 amino acids long. Germline CDR1 and CDR2: SGHTA and FQGTGA. V was clipped by 0 bases and J by 2 bases; unmatched bases: 5. CDR3 in DNA: TGTGCCAGCAGCTTAACTAGCGGGAGGCCAAACACAGATACGCAGTATTTT. Translation gives CASSLTSGRPNTDTQYF.

This clone showed up just once. The rearrangement links TRBV5-5 to TRBJ2-7; 9 positions agree with TRBD2. The CDR3 sequence is 17 residues long. V shed 0 bases and J 6 bases; nucleotides not matched to a gene: 13. The germline V gene encodes CDR1 SGHKS and CDR2 YYEKEE (reference sequence). CDR3: CASSLGGLAANTAEQYV. The CDR3 nucleotides are TGTGCCAGCAGCTTGGGGGGACTAGCTGCGAATACAGCCGAGCAGTACGTC.